This entry lists 24 T cell receptor beta chains sequenced from one sample in a study of beta chain features in type 1 diabetes. All of the isolated RNA was reverse transcribed, so expressed TCRB transcripts were sequenced. Method: immunoSEQ multiplex PCR; TCRdb's copy keeps in-frame clones and lacks some. The profile covers roughly 150,000 clones, with over 7.5% appearing a single time and almost 0.65% taken by the ten largest. Sequencing was done on a sample of central memory CD4+ T cells from blood. These receptors were taken from a man younger than 30 in good health.

This clone was counted between two and nine times. The chain carries TRBV4-1 and TRBJ1-4; D is possibly TRBD1 (5 bases). This CDR3 region has 14 residues. Between the trimmed V and J ends, which lost 3 bases and 8 bases, there was a span of 13 bases. From germline, CDR1 is MGHRA and CDR2 YSYEKL. CDR3 sequence reads: CASSHQGRGEKLFF. CDR3 bases: TGCGCCAGCAGCCATCAGGGTCGTGGCGAAAAACTGTTTTTT.

This clone was detected many times. The V call is TRBV7-9, the J call TRBJ2-1; 7 bases fit TRBD2. J gave up 6 bases and V 1 base, and 6 bases lay outside the gene matches. Germline values: CDR1 SEHNR, CDR2 FQNEAQ (reference sequence). This CDR3 is built from 15 residues. The CDR3 loop reads CASSLVSGGGNEQFF. CDR3 DNA: TGTGCCAGCAGCTTAGTTAGCGGCGGGGGCAATGAGCAGTTCTTC. Full variable domain (remainder filled in from reference TRBV7-9 and TRBJ2-1): DTGVSQNPRHKITKRGQNVTFRCDPISEHNRLYWYRQTLGQGPEFLTYFQNEAQLEKSRLLSDRFSAERPKGSFSTLEIQRTEQGDSAMYLCASSLVSGGGNEQFFGPGTRLTVL.

V usage is TRBV29-1 and J usage is TRBJ2-1; 12 bases are a match to TRBD1. The CDR3 is 15 residues long. CDR1 and CDR2 from the germline V gene are SQVTM and ANQGSEA. After removal of 7 bases from V and 7 bases from J, the junction contained 11 bases not matched to a gene. The CDR3 sequence: CSGTLGTGGGNEQFF. The CDR3 DNA reads TGCAGCGGGACCTTGGGGACAGGGGGCGGGAATGAGCAGTTCTTC.

This clone was counted a few times. This rearrangement joins TRBV7-6 to TRBJ2-5; tentatively, D is TRBD1 (6 bases). CDR3 length equals 15 residues. CDR1 and CDR2 (germline): SGHVS, FNYEAQ. V was pared by 6 bases and J by 5 bases, with 19 bases between. CDR3 in amino acids: CASSRVVDRGETQYF. CDR3 bases: TGTGCCAGCAGTCGAGTGGTGGACAGAGGGGAGACCCAGTACTTC.

The chain carries TRBV12-1 and TRBJ1-6; no check of the table's D call, TRBD1, against the DNA was made. TRBV12-1 is listed as a pseudogene. The CDR3 is made up of 15 amino acids. The CDR3 loop is CASRPPGRARSPLHF. The CDR3 DNA is TGTGCCAGCAGACCACCGGGCAGGGCACGTTCACCCCTCCACTTT.

This clone appeared a few times. The chain uses TRBV28 and TRBJ1-2; tentatively, D is TRBD1 (5 bases). The germline CDR1 and CDR2 sequences are MDHEN and SYDVKM. V was pared by 5 bases and J by 7 bases, with 11 bases between. This CDR3 spans 12 amino acids. CDR3 DNA sequence: TGTGCCAGCAGTAACGGACACCTTGGCTACACCTTC. Translated, it gives CASSNGHLGYTF.

This clone was picked up a small number of times. This sequence joins TRBV7-3 and TRBJ2-2; 8 nucleotides line up with TRBD2. This CDR3 is 15 amino acids long. CDR1 is SGHTA and CDR2 is FQGTGA in the germline V gene. J lost 5 bases, V lost 1 base, and 3 bases had no gene match. CDR3 nucleotide sequence: TGTGCCAGCAGCTTAAGGAGCGGGAGTACCGGGGAGCTGTTTTTT. This translates into CASSLRSGSTGELFF. The whole variable domain, filled in from reference TRBV7-3 and TRBJ2-2, reads GAGVSQTPSNKVTEKGKYVELRCDPISGHTALYWYRQSLGQGPEFLIYFQGTGAADDSGLPNDRFFAVRPEGSVSTLKIQRTERGDSAVYLCASSLRSGSTGELFFGEGSRLTVL.

This clone came up a few times. The chain links TRBV7-3 to TRBJ2-2, with D possibly TRBD2 on 6 matching bases. CDR1 and CDR2 (germline): SGHTA, FQGTGA. The CDR3 spans 14 residues. Trimming cost V 6 bases and J 5 bases, with 13 bases left between them. CDR3 DNA: TGTGCCAGCAGTTCGGGGGTTAGGACCGGGGAGCTGTTTTTT. Protein sequence: CASSSGVRTGELFF. The full variable domain, in which reference TRBV7-3 and TRBJ2-2 provide the parts outside the CDR3, is GAGVSQTPSNKVTEKGKYVELRCDPISGHTALYWYRQSLGQGPEFLIYFQGTGAADDSGLPNDRFFAVRPEGSVSTLKIQRTERGDSAVYLCASSSGVRTGELFFGEGSRLTVL.

This clone was counted only a few times. The genes are TRBV6-5 and TRBJ1-1; D possibly corresponds to TRBD1 (6 bases). The V gene lost 2 bases and the J gene lost 11 bases, with 15 bases spanning the gap. The CDR3 sequence is 13 residues long. The germline V gene has CDR1 MNHEY and CDR2 SVGAGI. CDR3 loop: CASSYREGEKAFF. The CDR3, as DNA: TGTGCCAGCAGTTACCGTGAGGGGGAGAAGGCTTTCTTT.

The V call is TRBV7-9, the J call TRBJ1-3, with 9 bases lining up with TRBD1. CDR1 and CDR2 (germline): SEHNR, FQNEAQ (reference sequence). The CDR3 has 14 amino acids. With V trimmed by 5 bases and J by 6 bases, 5 bases remained unmatched. The CDR3 nucleotides are TGTGCCAGCAGCGACCGGACAGGGGTAAACACCATATATTTT. As protein: CASSDRTGVNTIYF.

This clone has a handful of counts. V is TRBV4-2 and J is TRBJ2-7, with 9 bases lining up with TRBD2. The ends lost 0 bases at V and 3 bases at J; junction bases unmatched: 3. This CDR3 region has 15 residues. Per germline, CDR1 LGHNA and CDR2 YNFKEQ. In DNA, the CDR3 is TGTGCCAGCAGCCAAGATGCTAGCGGGAACTACGAGCAGTACTTC. This translates into CASSQDASGNYEQYF.

This clone was seen many times. The DNA for the CDR3 is TGTGCCAGCAGTCGGCAGGGGATGGGCGGCTACACCTTC. Translation: CASSRQGMGGYTF. The J gene is TRBJ1-2, the V gene TRBV4-2; weak D call: TRBD1 (6 bases). CDR3 length: 13 residues. V lost 6 bases and J 8 bases, leaving 16 bases between the germline ends. Germline CDR1 and CDR2: LGHNA and YNFKEQ.

The chain recombines TRBV27 with TRBJ2-1; 9 bases match TRBD1. Germline CDR1 reads MNHEY; CDR2 reads SMNVEV (reference sequence). The CDR3 has 16 residues. After removal of 3 bases from V and 4 bases from J, the junction contained 7 bases not matched to a gene. CDR3 sequence reads: CASSLQDRGYYNEQFF. The CDR3 DNA reads TGTGCCAGCAGTTTGCAGGACAGGGGTTATTACAATGAGCAGTTCTTC.

J is TRBJ2-7 and V is TRBV14, with D hard to call. V was cut by 4 bases and J by 9 bases, with 13 bases left in between. CDR3 length: 12 amino acids. The germline V gene has CDR1 SGHDN and CDR2 FVKESK. The CDR3 DNA follows: TGTGCCAGCAGCCCTAACCTGTCCGGGCAGTACTTC. It yields the protein CASSPNLSGQYF.

This clone has only a few counts. The identical CDR3 is also encoded by other nucleotide sequences in the sample. CDR3 nucleotides: TGTGCCTGGAGGACAGGGGGCAATCAGCCCCAGCATTTT. Translating it yields CAWRTGGNQPQHF. The chain links TRBV30 to TRBJ1-5, with 8 bases aligning to TRBD1. The germline V gene has CDR1 GTSNPN and CDR2 SVGIG (reference sequence). With V trimmed by 3 bases and J by 2 bases, 0 bases remained unmatched. The CDR3 is made up of 13 amino acids.

The sample holds many counts of this clone. J is TRBJ2-1 and V is TRBV7-6; D possibly corresponds to TRBD2 (5 bases). Trimming left V 4 bases short and J 10 bases short, with 14 bases between. The germline V gene encodes CDR1 SGHVS and CDR2 FNYEAQ. The CDR3 spans 13 residues. The CDR3 DNA is TGTGCCAGCAGCTCGTTGAGGGTGCACGAGCAGTTCTTC. Its protein is CASSSLRVHEQFF.

This clone has just a few counts. V and J are TRBV12-5 and TRBJ1-1, with 7 bases aligning to TRBD1. V shed 7 bases, J shed 4 bases, and the junction held 6 bases outside the gene matches. The CDR3 extends over 13 amino acids. From germline, CDR1 is LGHNT and CDR2 FRNRAP. This CDR3 is CASALQGSTEAFF. Here the CDR3 DNA reads TGTGCTAGTGCTCTACAGGGGAGCACTGAAGCTTTCTTT.

The chain carries TRBV5-4 and TRBJ1-2; D remains unclear. Germline V CDR1 and CDR2: SGHNT, YYREEE (reference sequence). V was trimmed by 7 bases and J by 6 bases, leaving 16 bases between them. The CDR3 runs to 13 residues. The CDR3 loop reads CASATPGSDGYTF. The CDR3 nucleotides read TGTGCCAGCGCAACCCCCGGGAGCGATGGCTACACCTTC.

This clone was counted a few times. The chain couples TRBV9 to TRBJ1-6; D might be TRBD1 (5 bases). The CDR3 loop spans 15 amino acids. The germline V gene encodes CDR1 SGDLS and CDR2 YYNGEE. Trimming pared 4 bases from V and 5 bases from J, leaving 13 bases between. DNA of the CDR3: TGTGCCAGCAGCAAGGGGAACAGCAATAATTCACCCCTCCACTTT. Translating gives CASSKGNSNNSPLHF.

The table lists this clone with many counts. The chain links TRBV18 to TRBJ2-1; D is perhaps TRBD1 (5 bases). Germline V CDR1 and CDR2: KGHSH, LQKENI. This CDR3 is built from 14 residues. V gave up 5 bases and J gave up 6 bases, with 14 bases separating them. The CDR3 spells CASSSADRPNEQFF. The CDR3 nucleotides read TGTGCCAGCTCATCCGCAGACAGACCCAATGAGCAGTTCTTC.

This sequence joins TRBV7-2 and TRBJ2-7; D remains unclear. Germline values: CDR1 SGHTA, CDR2 FQGNSA. The CDR3 loop spans 15 amino acids. With 2 bases removed from V and 2 bases from J, the gap between germline ends came to 13 bases. CDR3 in DNA: TGTGCCAGCAGCTTACGACCCGGAGATCCCTACGAGCAGTACTTC. Translation gives CASSLRPGDPYEQYF.

This sequence joins TRBV9 and TRBJ2-1; 9 positions match TRBD1. CDR1 is SGDLS and CDR2 is YYNGEE in the germline V gene. The CDR3 covers 14 residues. With V trimmed by 2 bases and J by 10 bases, 7 bases remained unmatched. CDR3 in DNA: TGTGCCAGCAGCGTCGTTTCCGGGACAGGGGAGCAGTTCTTC. Translated: CASSVVSGTGEQFF.

The J gene is TRBJ2-5, the V gene TRBV7-2; no reliable D call. The better agreement between TRBJ2-7 and the DNA end casts doubt on the J call. The germline V gene has CDR1 SGHTA and CDR2 FQGNSA. This CDR3 comprises 16 residues. CDR3 sequence: CASSSNARRVSYEQYF. The CDR3 coding sequence is TGTGCCAGCAGCTCCAACGCTAGACGGGTATCCTACGAGCAGTACTTC.

The chain is built from TRBV7-2 and TRBJ1-2; D is ambiguous. Trimming left V 5 bases short and J 8 bases short, with 12 bases between. Looked up from germline, CDR1 is SGHTA and CDR2 is FQGNSA. The CDR3 is made up of 12 amino acids. The CDR3 bases are TGTGCCAGCAGCCCAAAGCAGACAGGCTACACCTTC. The encoded protein is CASSPKQTGYTF.